These 13 T cell receptor beta chains were all obtained from the same sample, sequenced in a study of long-term antiretroviral therapy in people with HIV. Survey level was the resolution at which the v3.0 immunoSEQ assay ran. Sequenced by immunoSEQ multiplex PCR; TCRdb stores in-frame clones only, minus some. Counted here are under 20,000 clones, over 75% occurring once; the ten biggest clones make up 8.9%. The source was unsorted PBMCs, collected 0.3 years after starting antiretroviral therapy. All receptors derive from a man aged 55 to 70 with HIV.

The chain recombines TRBV4-1 with TRBJ2-5; possible D gene TRBD2, 6 bases. With 6 bases removed from V and 5 bases from J, the gap between germline ends came to 16 bases. There are 14 residues in the CDR3. The germline gives CDR1 MGHRA, CDR2 YSYEKL. The CDR3 loop reads CASRQYEGLETQYF. CDR3 DNA: TGCGCCAGCAGACAATACGAGGGACTCGAGACCCAGTACTTC.

The chain has TRBV7-6 and TRBJ2-4; the D call may be TRBD1 or TRBD2 (6 bases each). Germline V gene sequence: CDR1 SGHVS, CDR2 FNYEAQ. This CDR3 has 13 amino acids. V was cut by 4 bases and J by 12 bases, with 16 bases left in between. This chain's CDR3 is CASSSLSGEDQYF. CDR3 nucleotide sequence: TGTGCCAGCAGCTCCCTGTCAGGGGAGGATCAGTACTTC.

This chain links TRBV10-3 with TRBJ2-2; D might be TRBD1 or TRBD2, each matching 5 bases. V lost 6 bases, J lost 1 base, and 12 bases lay in between. CDR3 length: 15 amino acids. CDR1 and CDR2 (germline): ENHRY, SYGVKD. The CDR3 region has the DNA TGTGCCATCAGGGGGGACGATTTGAACACCGGGGAGCTGTTTTTT. Its protein is CAIRGDDLNTGELFF.

V is TRBV18 and J is TRBJ2-1, with 9 positions matching TRBD2. The germline V gene has CDR1 KGHSH and CDR2 LQKENI. The CDR3 has 16 amino acids. V trimming: 3 bases; J trimming: 8 bases; junction bases outside the gene matches: 11. Here the CDR3 DNA reads TGTGCCAGCTCACCGGCTCGACTAGCGGAGAGGGATGAGCAGTTCTTC. Protein: CASSPARLAERDEQFF.

The genes are TRBV5-1 and TRBJ1-5, with a weak D call TRBD1 (5 bases). This CDR3 is built from 14 residues. Germline V lookup: CDR1 SGHRS, CDR2 YFSETQ. V lost 1 base and J lost 2, with 7 bases in between. The CDR3 bases are TGCGCCAGCAGCTTGATGGGGGGCAATCAGCCCCAGCATTTT. Residues: CASSLMGGNQPQHF.

V usage is TRBV15 and J usage is TRBJ1-4; D is ambiguous. The germline V gene encodes CDR1 LNHNV and CDR2 YYDKDF (reference sequence). V was clipped by 1 base and J by 0 bases, with 6 bases between them. The length of the CDR3 is 15 residues. DNA for the CDR3: TGTGCCACCAGCAGAGCAGGTTCAACTAATGAAAAACTGTTTTTT. Translation: CATSRAGSTNEKLFF.

The rearrangement links TRBV11-1 to TRBJ1-1, with 8 bases lining up with TRBD1. This CDR3 has 14 amino acids. Trimming cost V 0 bases and J 4 bases; bases outside gene matches: 1. The germline V gene encodes CDR1 SGHAT and CDR2 FQDESV (reference sequence). The CDR3 loop reads CASSLARGPTEAFF. For the CDR3, the DNA is TGTGCCAGCAGCTTAGCCAGGGGGCCCACTGAAGCTTTCTTT.

The chain joins TRBV28 to TRBJ1-2, with unresolved D. CDR1 is MDHEN, CDR2 SYDVKM, per germline. The V end lost 5 bases, the J end lost 4 bases, and 8 bases lay between the germline ends. The CDR3 covers 12 residues. CDR3 in amino acids: CASSPRGYGYTF. In nucleotides, the CDR3 is TGTGCCAGCAGTCCCCGGGGCTATGGCTACACCTTC.

The chain joins TRBV28 to TRBJ1-1; maybe TRBD1 (5 bases). The CDR3 is made up of 13 amino acids. CDR1 is MDHEN and CDR2 is SYDVKM in the germline V gene. Trimming removed 4 bases at V and 7 bases at J, with 13 bases between. As DNA, the CDR3 is TGTGCCAGCAGTTCCGGGACGGACGTTGAAGCTTTCTTT. It codes for CASSSGTDVEAFF.

The rearrangement links TRBV2 to TRBJ2-1; the D is unclear. Germline V gene data show CDR1 as SNHLY and CDR2 as FYNNEI. The length of the CDR3 is 12 residues. Trimming pared 8 bases from V and 8 bases from J, leaving 13 bases between. The CDR3, as DNA: TGTGCCAGCGCGTTGGCGTTACATGAGCAGTTCTTC. This codes for CASALALHEQFF.

J is TRBJ2-3 and V is TRBV5-1; D is unclear. V was pared by 7 bases and J by 4 bases, with 16 bases between. In germline, CDR1 is SGHRS, CDR2 YFSETQ. CDR3 size: 14 residues. In nucleotides, the CDR3 is TGCGCCAGCTTCCTGATCCCGGGCCCAGATACGCAGTATTTT. It encodes CASFLIPGPDTQYF.

The chain is built from TRBV21-1 and TRBJ2-5; TRBD1, the table's D call, lacks a check against the DNA. TRBV21-1 is described as a pseudogene. The CDR3 contains 15 residues. CDR3 in DNA: TGTGCCAGCAGCAAAGCCGGACAGGAAGGAGAGACCCAGTACTTC. Translating it yields CASSKAGQEGETQYF.

The V and J genes are TRBV25-1 and TRBJ2-1; 11 positions agree with TRBD2. CDR1 is MGHDK and CDR2 is SYGVNS in the germline V gene. J gave up 5 bases and V 2 bases, and 5 bases lay outside the gene matches. This CDR3 spans 16 amino acids. In DNA, the CDR3 is TGTGCCAGCAGTGAACTTACTAGCGGGGGAGACAATGAGCAGTTCTTC. Translating it yields CASSELTSGGDNEQFF.